Listed here are 30 T cell receptor beta chains from one sample, sequenced in a study of T cells in Graves' hyperthyroidism and ophthalmopathy. TCR beta CDR3 regions were amplified from RNA transcripts. In the first-round RT-PCR of the TCR CDR3, the HTBI primer set was used. One entry per CDR3 protein results from TCRdb running MiXCR on the multiplex PCR reads. The sample contains some 350,000 distinct CDR3 sequences, about 13% of which appear only once. The material sequenced was blood. These receptors all stem from a woman aged 40 to 50 with Graves' ophthalmopathy.

This clonotype was seen a few times. This rearrangement joins TRBV7-8 to TRBJ1-5, with TRBD1 as a possible D gene (5 bases). Germline CDR1 reads SGHVS; CDR2 reads FQNEAQ. The CDR3 is made up of 15 amino acids. Trimming removed 3 bases from V and 5 bases from J, with 14 bases in between. The CDR3 loop reads CASSFDHPGDQPQHF. The CDR3 DNA reads TGTGCCAGCAGCTTTGACCATCCGGGGGATCAGCCCCAGCATTTT.

The CDR3 DNA sequence: TGTGCCAGCAGCTCCTCCCGAAGGGCTTTCTTT. Its protein is CASSSSRRAFF. The chain is built from TRBV9 and TRBJ1-1, with unresolved D. Germline V gives CDR1 SGDLS, CDR2 YYNGEE. The CDR3 has 11 residues. V lost 4 bases, J lost 11 bases, and 12 bases lay in between.

The V and J genes are TRBV11-3 and TRBJ2-1; D unclear. The V and J ends lost 5 bases and 2 bases respectively, with 10 bases between them. The CDR3 is made up of 14 amino acids. CDR1 is SGHNT, CDR2 YENEEA, per germline. CDR3 protein: CASSPEHTYNEQFF. CDR3 DNA sequence: TGTGCCAGCAGCCCCGAGCATACCTACAATGAGCAGTTCTTC.

This clonotype has ten or more counts. The chain uses TRBV24-1 and TRBJ2-3, with 16 bases identical to TRBD2. CDR1 and CDR2 (germline): KGHDR, SFDVKD. This CDR3 spans 18 amino acids. The V segment lost 2 bases and the J segment 5 bases; nucleotides outside the gene matches: 6. In nucleotides, the CDR3 is TGTGCCACCAGTGATTCTGGGACTAGCGGGAGGGCCGGAGATACGCAGTATTTT. This translates into CATSDSGTSGRAGDTQYF.

The chain carries TRBV12-3 or TRBV12-4 and TRBJ1-5; perhaps TRBD1 as D (6 bases). The V end lost 4 bases, the J end lost 6 bases, and 10 bases lay between the germline ends. The CDR3 loop spans 13 amino acids. CDR3 residues: CASSWQGTQPQHF. In DNA form, the CDR3 reads TGTGCCAGCAGTTGGCAGGGGACTCAGCCCCAGCATTTT.

This clonotype showed up many times. This chain uses TRBV2 with TRBJ2-5; 12 bases fit TRBD2. V gave up 5 bases and J gave up 2 bases; unmatched junction bases: 6. The CDR3 consists of 16 residues. Germline V lookup: CDR1 SNHLY, CDR2 FYNNEI. This chain's CDR3 is CASSPRTSGTQETQYF. The DNA for the CDR3 is TGTGCCAGCAGTCCTAGGACTAGCGGGACACAAGAGACCCAGTACTTC. Based on the CDR3 plus reference TRBV2 and TRBJ2-5, the full variable domain is EPEVTQTPSHQVTQMGQEVILRCVPISNHLYFYWYRQILGQKVEFLVSFYNNEISEKSEIFDDQFSVERPDGSNFTLKIRSTKLEDSAMYFCASSPRTSGTQETQYFGPGTRLLVL.

There are a few counts of this clonotype. The genes are TRBV18 and TRBJ2-7; tentatively, D is TRBD2 (6 bases). Trimming pared 2 bases from V and 6 bases from J, leaving 20 bases between. Germline assignment: CDR1 KGHSH and CDR2 LQKENI. The CDR3 has 16 amino acids. The CDR3 here is CASSPFDRTARGEQYF. In nucleotides, the CDR3 is TGTGCCAGCTCACCATTCGACAGAACGGCGCGGGGCGAGCAGTACTTC.

Ten or more counts support this clonotype. The rearrangement links TRBV2 to TRBJ2-7; 8 bases agree with TRBD1. Germline V lookup: CDR1 SNHLY, CDR2 FYNNEI. The CDR3 is made up of 15 amino acids. V trimming: 1 base; J trimming: 4 bases; junction bases outside the gene matches: 6. CDR3 sequence (DNA): TGTGCCAGCAGTGAAGGACAGGGGATATCATACGAGCAGTACTTC. Translated: CASSEGQGISYEQYF.

This clonotype came up many times. V gene TRBV28 combines with J gene TRBJ1-1; D unresolved. V lost 7 bases and J 7 bases, leaving 16 bases between the germline ends. The germline gives CDR1 MDHEN, CDR2 SYDVKM. The CDR3 length is 13 residues. CDR3 region: CASKISSLYEAFF. The CDR3 nucleotides are TGTGCCAGCAAGATATCGAGCCTTTATGAAGCTTTCTTT.

The sample holds a few counts of this clonotype. This rearrangement joins TRBV29-1 to TRBJ2-3; no reliable D call. Germline V lookup: CDR1 SQVTM, CDR2 ANQGSEA. The CDR3 contains 13 residues. V was trimmed by 5 bases and J by 6 bases, leaving 15 bases between them. CDR3 in amino acids: CSVSIRSRDTQYF. The CDR3 DNA sequence: TGCAGCGTTTCAATCCGATCCAGGGATACGCAGTATTTT.

There are many counts of this clonotype. The chain combines TRBV12-3 or TRBV12-4 with TRBJ2-4, with 7 bases matching TRBD1. The V gene end was trimmed by 7 bases and the J gene end by 7 bases; junction bases not matched to a gene: 7. CDR3 size: 13 residues. This chain's CDR3 is CASTMTGLNIQYF. Here the CDR3 DNA reads TGTGCCAGCACCATGACAGGGTTGAACATTCAGTACTTC.

The sample holds many counts of this clonotype. This chain links TRBV6-1 with TRBJ2-5, with no clear D. Deletions cut 7 bases from V and 0 bases from J, with 9 bases between. The CDR3 is 13 residues long. Germline CDR1 reads MNHNS; CDR2 reads SASEGT. This CDR3 reads CASTPNHQETQYF. CDR3 sequence (DNA): TGTGCCAGCACCCCTAACCACCAAGAGACCCAGTACTTC.

The V and J genes are TRBV4-1 and TRBJ1-2, with no clear D. There are 14 residues in the CDR3. Germline lookup yields CDR1 MGHRA and CDR2 YSYEKL. V gave up 1 base and J gave up 3 bases, with 9 bases separating them. The CDR3 bases are TGCGCCAGCAGCCAAGCGGAAGTTGACTATGGCTACACCTTC. It codes for CASSQAEVDYGYTF.

This clonotype was recorded a few times. The CDR3 DNA sequence: TGTGCCATCAGTGAGAACCGGGACGACAAGACGCAGTATTTT. The encoded protein is CAISENRDDKTQYF. The chain is built from TRBV10-3 and TRBJ2-3; D possibly matches TRBD1 or TRBD2 (5 bases each). Trimming cost V 2 bases and J 9 bases, with 15 bases left between them. Per the germline V gene, CDR1 is ENHRY and CDR2 is SYGVKD. This CDR3 is 14 amino acids long.

This clonotype showed up many times. The chain links TRBV28 to TRBJ1-1, with 9 bases lining up with TRBD1. Unmatched junction bases numbered 8, after V lost 7 bases and J lost 5 bases. Per germline, CDR1 MDHEN and CDR2 SYDVKM. This CDR3 spans 14 amino acids. The CDR3 protein is CASTSQGARTEAFF. The CDR3 DNA sequence: TGTGCCAGCACTTCACAGGGGGCGCGTACTGAAGCTTTCTTT.

This clonotype was seen at least ten times. The chain carries TRBV12-3 or TRBV12-4 and TRBJ2-2, with 9 bases aligning to TRBD1. CDR3 length equals 16 residues. The V segment lost 6 bases and the J segment 4 bases; nucleotides outside the gene matches: 9. CDR3 protein: CASSPRGQGGTGELFF. CDR3 nucleotide sequence: TGTGCCAGCAGCCCCCGGGGACAGGGCGGCACCGGGGAGCTGTTTTTT.

The rearrangement links TRBV3-1 to TRBJ1-2; no clear D. Per germline, CDR1 LGHDT and CDR2 YNNKEL (reference sequence). This CDR3 is built from 14 residues. The ends were cut back, 0 bases at V and 8 bases at J, with 13 bases in the middle. The CDR3 region has the DNA TGTGCCAGCAGCCAAGATTTGGACTCCTCGGGCTACACCTTC. It encodes CASSQDLDSSGYTF.

This clonotype appeared many times. The chain combines TRBV18 with TRBJ1-1, with D possibly matching TRBD1 (6 bases). Germline loops: CDR1 KGHSH, CDR2 LQKENI. This CDR3 spans 15 amino acids. Trimming took off 4 bases at V and 3 bases at J, with 15 bases between the two ends. CDR3 sequence reads: CASSLNQGSDTEAFF. In DNA, the CDR3 is TGTGCCAGCTCACTCAATCAGGGGAGCGACACTGAAGCTTTCTTT.

This clonotype was seen only a few times. The chain joins TRBV18 to TRBJ2-2; 8 bases line up with TRBD2. Germline CDR1 reads KGHSH; CDR2 reads LQKENI. With V trimmed by 3 bases and J by 0 bases, 3 bases remained unmatched. CDR3 length: 16 amino acids. Written as DNA, the CDR3 is TGTGCCAGCTCACCGGGACTAGTAACGAACACCGGGGAGCTGTTTTTT. This translates into CASSPGLVTNTGELFF. Drawing the rest from reference TRBV18 and TRBJ2-2, the complete variable domain is NAGVMQNPRHLVRRRGQEARLRCSPMKGHSHVYWYRQLPEEGLKFMVYLQKENIIDESGMPKERFSAEFPKEGPSILRIQQVVRGDSAAYFCASSPGLVTNTGELFFGEGSRLTVL.

Many counts were recorded for this clonotype. The chain combines TRBV5-1 with TRBJ2-1; D call uncertain. The germline V gene has CDR1 SGHRS and CDR2 YFSETQ. The V gene lost 6 bases and the J gene lost 9 bases, with 13 bases spanning the gap. The CDR3 length is 12 residues. The CDR3 DNA follows: TGCGCCAGCAATCTAAACGACGCTGAGCAGTTCTTC. The encoded protein is CASNLNDAEQFF.

In its sample, this clonotype was seen many times. V is TRBV27 and J is TRBJ2-3; TRBD2 agrees at 13 bases. Germline V gene data show CDR1 as MNHEY and CDR2 as SMNVEV (reference sequence). V trimming: 4 bases; J trimming: 7 bases; junction bases outside the gene matches: 8. The CDR3 sequence is 16 residues long. The CDR3 protein is CASSSPTSGRLYTQYF. CDR3 sequence (DNA): TGTGCCAGCAGTTCACCGACTAGCGGGAGGTTATATACGCAGTATTTT.

This clonotype showed up many times. The gene calls are TRBV27 and TRBJ2-5, with 13 bases fitting TRBD2. CDR3 length equals 16 residues. V trimming: 2 bases; J trimming: 4 bases; junction bases outside the gene matches: 4. Germline V gives CDR1 MNHEY, CDR2 SMNVEV (reference sequence). CDR3 coding DNA: TGTGCCAGCAGTTTACGGACTAGCGGGAGTAGAGAGACCCAGTACTTC. Protein: CASSLRTSGSRETQYF.

This clonotype was recorded many times. The chain links TRBV29-1 to TRBJ2-1, with D maybe TRBD1 (6 bases). Germline CDR1 SQVTM, CDR2 ANQGSEA. Trimming took 4 bases from V and 6 from J, leaving 10 bases between them. The CDR3 loop spans 12 amino acids. Here the CDR3 reads CSVGRGGNEQFF. CDR3 coding DNA: TGCAGCGTTGGAAGAGGGGGCAATGAGCAGTTCTTC.

The V and J genes are TRBV6-2 or TRBV6-3 and TRBJ1-2; 7 nucleotides line up with TRBD1. The CDR3 consists of 15 residues. Germline V lookup: CDR1 MNHEY, CDR2 SVGEGT. J lost 4 bases, V lost 2 bases, and 7 bases had no gene match. The CDR3 protein is CASSYGGQDLYGYTF. CDR3 nucleotide sequence: TGTGCCAGCAGTTACGGTGGACAGGACCTCTATGGCTACACCTTC.

Ten or more counts support this clonotype. The rearrangement joins TRBV7-2 to TRBJ2-3; no clear D gene. The CDR3 contains 15 residues. V was shortened by 1 base and J by 2 bases, with 10 bases between the two germline ends. Per the germline V gene, CDR1 is SGHTA and CDR2 is FQGNSA. The CDR3 DNA reads as TGTGCCAGCAGCTTAGTTTTAATTACCACAGATACGCAGTATTTT. Translation: CASSLVLITTDTQYF.

This clonotype was seen at least ten times. The chain recombines TRBV20-1 with TRBJ2-1, with a tentative D call TRBD2 (5 bases). The CDR3 consists of 12 residues. The V gene's germline CDR1 is DFQATT and CDR2 SNEGSKA (reference sequence). Trimming shortened V by 5 bases and J by 4 bases, and 9 bases separated the two germline ends. The CDR3 loop reads CSAGRTYNEQFF. For the CDR3, the DNA is TGCAGTGCTGGCAGGACTTACAATGAGCAGTTCTTC.

This clonotype was observed a few times. One base away lies a much larger clone, so this may be a sequencing read error. The V and J genes are TRBV3-1 and TRBJ2-3, with D tentatively TRBD2 (5 bases). Trimming shortened V by 7 bases and J by 2 bases, and 13 bases separated the two germline ends. The CDR3 is made up of 14 amino acids. Germline V lookup: CDR1 LGHDT, CDR2 YNNKEL (reference sequence). In DNA form, the CDR3 reads TGTGCCAGCACGATACGGAGGCACACAGATACGCAGTATTTT. Protein sequence: CASTIRRHTDTQYF.

V usage is TRBV4-2 and J usage is TRBJ2-2, with D maybe TRBD2 (5 bases). Looked up from germline, CDR1 is LGHNA and CDR2 is YNFKEQ. Deletions cut 1 base from V and 3 bases from J, with 9 bases between. This CDR3 is built from 15 residues. Written as DNA, the CDR3 is TGTGCCAGCAGCCAAGCCGACGGGGACACCGGGGAGCTGTTTTTT. Protein product: CASSQADGDTGELFF.

This clonotype showed up just a few times. One junction end disagrees with the germline gene, perhaps due to a read error. V is TRBV9 and J is TRBJ2-1; TRBD2 agrees at 9 bases. This CDR3 contains 14 residues. In germline, CDR1 is SGDLS, CDR2 YYNGEE. CDR3 sequence (DNA): TGTGCCAGCCGCGTAAGCGGGGGGAACAATGAGCAGTTCTTC. As protein: CASRVSGGNNEQFF.

The V call is TRBV28, the J call TRBJ2-7, with 11 bases aligning to TRBD2. The V segment lost 7 bases and the J segment 9 bases; nucleotides outside the gene matches: 11. The CDR3 totals 14 residues. Looked up from germline, CDR1 is MDHEN and CDR2 is SYDVKM. The CDR3 coding sequence is TGTGCCAGCAACGCGGGACTAGCGGTCCCCGCGCAGTACTTC. Residues: CASNAGLAVPAQYF.